This section outlines one T cell receptor beta chain sequence together with its context. The germline gene is not matched at one end of the junction; a read error may be the cause. In the original analysis: Amplification of reference gene primers provided the estimated nucleated cell counts. Assay used: immunoSEQ multiplex PCR; TCRdb lists only in-frame clones, some missing. From that table come the V and J calls and clone size; the DNA was used to work out D and trimming. In the table there are 90,000 to 150,000 clones, roughly four fifths of which are singletons. The data derive from a study of blood T cell repertoires in COVID-19. Looking at the study overall: Spain, Italy and the United States supplied samples that represented acute and convalescent COVID-19. Sources were T cells, B-cell-depleted T cells, or PBMCs; the material itself was cDNA or gDNA.

The CDR3 is 16 residues long. Germline V gene data show CDR1 as MNHEY and CDR2 as SVGAGI. The chain is built from TRBV6-5 and TRBJ1-3; 8 positions agree with TRBD1. The clonotype originates from a human donor in a cohort sampled during active COVID-19. The source material was peripheral blood. DNA of the CDR3: TGTGCCAGCAGTTACCACCGGACAGGGTCTGGCAACACCATATATTTT. Its protein product is CASSYHRTGSGNTIYF.